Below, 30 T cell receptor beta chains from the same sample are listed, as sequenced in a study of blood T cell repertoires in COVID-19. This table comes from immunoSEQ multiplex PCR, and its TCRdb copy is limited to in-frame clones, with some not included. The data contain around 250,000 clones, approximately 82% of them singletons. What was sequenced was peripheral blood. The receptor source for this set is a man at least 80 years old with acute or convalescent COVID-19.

CDR3 amino acids: CASSLRDEAFF. CDR3 nucleotides: TGTGCCAGCAGCTTACGGGATGAAGCTTTCTTT. The V and J genes are TRBV11-2 and TRBJ1-1; D ambiguous. Trimming removed 2 bases at V and 7 bases at J, with 5 bases between. This CDR3 spans 11 amino acids. Germline assignment: CDR1 SGHAT and CDR2 FQNNGV.

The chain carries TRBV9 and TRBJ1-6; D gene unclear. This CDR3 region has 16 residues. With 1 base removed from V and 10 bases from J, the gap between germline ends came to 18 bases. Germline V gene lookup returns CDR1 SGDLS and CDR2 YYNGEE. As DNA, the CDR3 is TGTGCCAGCAGCGTATCCATCTTCAAGGAGGACTCACCCCTCCACTTT. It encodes CASSVSIFKEDSPLHF.

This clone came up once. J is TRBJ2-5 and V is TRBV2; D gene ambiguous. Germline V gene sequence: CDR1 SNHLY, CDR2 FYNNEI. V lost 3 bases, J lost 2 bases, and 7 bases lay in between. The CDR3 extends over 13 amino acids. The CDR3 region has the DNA TGTGCCAGCAGTGAGAGCAAACAAGAGACCCAGTACTTC. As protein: CASSESKQETQYF. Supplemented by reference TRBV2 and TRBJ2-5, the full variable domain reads EPEVTQTPSHQVTQMGQEVILRCVPISNHLYFYWYRQILGQKVEFLVSFYNNEISEKSEIFDDQFSVERPDGSNFTLKIRSTKLEDSAMYFCASSESKQETQYFGPGTRLLVL.

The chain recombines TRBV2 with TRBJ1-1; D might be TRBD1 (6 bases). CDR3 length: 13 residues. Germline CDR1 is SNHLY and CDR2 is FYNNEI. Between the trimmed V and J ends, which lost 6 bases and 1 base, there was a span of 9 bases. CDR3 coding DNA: TGTGCCAGCAGACAGGGAGAGAACACTGAAGCTTTCTTT. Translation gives CASRQGENTEAFF.

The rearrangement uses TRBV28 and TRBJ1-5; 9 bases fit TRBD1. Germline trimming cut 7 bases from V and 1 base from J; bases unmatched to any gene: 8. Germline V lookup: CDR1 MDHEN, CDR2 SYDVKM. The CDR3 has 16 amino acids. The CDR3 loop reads CASIKQGAYSNQPQHF. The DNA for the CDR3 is TGTGCCAGCATAAAACAGGGGGCCTACAGCAATCAGCCCCAGCATTTT.

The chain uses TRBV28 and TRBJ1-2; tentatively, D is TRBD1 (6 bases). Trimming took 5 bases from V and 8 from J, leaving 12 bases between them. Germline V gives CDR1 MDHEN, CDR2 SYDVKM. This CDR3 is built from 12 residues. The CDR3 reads CASSLIQGGYTF. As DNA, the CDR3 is TGTGCCAGCAGTCTGATACAGGGAGGCTACACCTTC.

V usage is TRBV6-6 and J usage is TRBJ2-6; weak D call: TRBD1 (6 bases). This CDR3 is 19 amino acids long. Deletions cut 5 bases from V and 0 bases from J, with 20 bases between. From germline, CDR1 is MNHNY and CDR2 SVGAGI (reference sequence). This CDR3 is CASSRLQGPTISGANVLTF. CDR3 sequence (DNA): TGTGCCAGCAGTCGACTACAGGGTCCCACTATCTCTGGGGCCAACGTCCTGACTTTC.

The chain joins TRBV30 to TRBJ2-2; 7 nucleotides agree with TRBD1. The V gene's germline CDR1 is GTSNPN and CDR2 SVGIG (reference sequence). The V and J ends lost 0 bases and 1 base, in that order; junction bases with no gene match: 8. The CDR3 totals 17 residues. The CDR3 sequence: CAWSVRGYRGNTGELFF. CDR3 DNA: TGTGCCTGGAGTGTACGGGGATACAGGGGGAACACCGGGGAGCTGTTTTTT. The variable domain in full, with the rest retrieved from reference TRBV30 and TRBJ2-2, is SQTIHQWPATLVQPVGSPLSLECTVEGTSNPNLYWYRQAAGRGLQLLFYSVGIGQISSEVPQNLSASRPQDRQFILSSKKLLLSDSGFYLCAWSVRGYRGNTGELFFGEGSRLTVL.

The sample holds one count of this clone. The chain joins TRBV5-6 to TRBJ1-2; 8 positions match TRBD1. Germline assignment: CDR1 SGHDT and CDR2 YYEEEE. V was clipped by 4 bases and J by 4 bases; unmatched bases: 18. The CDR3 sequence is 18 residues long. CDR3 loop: CASSRDRGPDFVPYGYTF. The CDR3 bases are TGTGCCAGCAGCCGAGACAGGGGCCCCGATTTCGTCCCCTATGGCTACACCTTC.

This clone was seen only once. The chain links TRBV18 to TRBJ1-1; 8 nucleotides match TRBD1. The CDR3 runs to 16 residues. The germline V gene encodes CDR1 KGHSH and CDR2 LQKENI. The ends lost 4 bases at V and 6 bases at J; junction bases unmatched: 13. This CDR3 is CASSQEPGQVNPEAFF. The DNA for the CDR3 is TGTGCCAGCTCACAAGAACCGGGACAGGTAAACCCTGAAGCTTTCTTT.

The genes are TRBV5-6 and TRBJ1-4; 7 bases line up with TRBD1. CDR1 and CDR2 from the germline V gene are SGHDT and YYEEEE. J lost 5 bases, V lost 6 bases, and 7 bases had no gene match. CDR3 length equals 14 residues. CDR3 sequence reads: CASTSGQKNEKLFF. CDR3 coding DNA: TGTGCCAGCACATCGGGACAGAAAAATGAAAAACTGTTTTTT. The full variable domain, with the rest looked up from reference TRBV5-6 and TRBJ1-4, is DAGVTQSPTHLIKTRGQQVTLRCSPKSGHDTVSWYQQALGQGPQFIFQYYEEEERQRGNFPDRFSGHQFPNYSSELNVNALLLGDSALYLCASTSGQKNEKLFFGSGTQLSVL.

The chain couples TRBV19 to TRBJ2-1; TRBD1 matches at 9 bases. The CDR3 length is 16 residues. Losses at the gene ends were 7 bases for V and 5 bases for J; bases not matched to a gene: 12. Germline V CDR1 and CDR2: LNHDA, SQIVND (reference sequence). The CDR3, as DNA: TGTGCCAGTAAACTATCCGGGACAGGGCTAGACAATGAGCAGTTCTTC. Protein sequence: CASKLSGTGLDNEQFF.

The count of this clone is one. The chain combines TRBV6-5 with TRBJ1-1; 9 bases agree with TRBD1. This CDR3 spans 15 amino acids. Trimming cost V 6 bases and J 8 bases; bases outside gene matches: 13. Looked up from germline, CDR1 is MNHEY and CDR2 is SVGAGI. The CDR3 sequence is CASRAPSRQGEEAFF. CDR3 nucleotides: TGTGCCAGCAGAGCTCCTTCAAGACAGGGGGAAGAAGCTTTCTTT.

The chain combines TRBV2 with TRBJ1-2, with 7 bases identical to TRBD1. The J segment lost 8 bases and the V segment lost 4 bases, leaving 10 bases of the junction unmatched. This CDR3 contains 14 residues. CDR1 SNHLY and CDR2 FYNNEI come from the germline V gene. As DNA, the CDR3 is TGTGCCAGCAGTGGGGGACAGACTAGGGAAGGCTACACCTTC. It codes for CASSGGQTREGYTF.

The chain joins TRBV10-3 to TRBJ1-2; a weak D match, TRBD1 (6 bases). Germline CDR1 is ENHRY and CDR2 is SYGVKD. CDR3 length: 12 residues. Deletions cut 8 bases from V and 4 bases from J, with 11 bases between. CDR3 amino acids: CAIQGHGYGYTF. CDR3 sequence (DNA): TGTGCCATCCAGGGACATGGCTATGGCTACACCTTC.

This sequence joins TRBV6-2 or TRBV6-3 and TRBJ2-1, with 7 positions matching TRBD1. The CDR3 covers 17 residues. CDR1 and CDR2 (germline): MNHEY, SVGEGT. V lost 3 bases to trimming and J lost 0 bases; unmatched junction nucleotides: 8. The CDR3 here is CASSYPRQGLSYNEQFF. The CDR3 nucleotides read TGTGCCAGCAGTTATCCTAGACAGGGCCTCTCCTACAATGAGCAGTTCTTC.

The CDR3 region is CAIAASQETQYF. In DNA, the CDR3 is TGTGCCATCGCCGCGAGTCAAGAGACCCAGTACTTC. V gene TRBV10-3 combines with J gene TRBJ2-5; D not certain. The germline V and J ends were trimmed by 8 bases and 2 bases, with 9 bases remaining between them. The V gene's germline CDR1 is ENHRY and CDR2 SYGVKD. CDR3 length: 12 residues.

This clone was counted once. CDR3 DNA sequence: TGCGCCAGCAGCTTGATTGGACAGGAATACGAGCAGTACTTC. Translation: CASSLIGQEYEQYF. V and J are TRBV5-1 and TRBJ2-7, with 7 bases fitting TRBD1. The V segment lost 1 base and the J segment 4 bases; nucleotides outside the gene matches: 5. CDR3 length equals 14 residues. In germline, CDR1 is SGHRS, CDR2 YFSETQ.

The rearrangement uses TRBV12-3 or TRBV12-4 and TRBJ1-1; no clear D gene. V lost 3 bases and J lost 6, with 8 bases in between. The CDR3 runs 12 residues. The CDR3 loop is CASSLNGPEAFF. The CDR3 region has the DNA TGTGCCAGCAGTTTGAATGGGCCTGAAGCTTTCTTT.

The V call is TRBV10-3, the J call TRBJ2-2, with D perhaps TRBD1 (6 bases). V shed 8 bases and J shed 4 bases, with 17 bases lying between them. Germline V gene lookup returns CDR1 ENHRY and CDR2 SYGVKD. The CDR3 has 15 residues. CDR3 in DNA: TGTGCCATCTCCCCAGGGGCGCAAGGCACCGGGGAGCTGTTTTTT. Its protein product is CAISPGAQGTGELFF.

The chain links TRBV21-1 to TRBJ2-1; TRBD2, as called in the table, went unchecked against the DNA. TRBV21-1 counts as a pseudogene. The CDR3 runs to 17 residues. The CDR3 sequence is CASSNLVMTSGRSEQFF. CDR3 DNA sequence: TGTGCCAGCAGCAACCTAGTTATGACTAGCGGCCGAAGTGAGCAGTTCTTC.

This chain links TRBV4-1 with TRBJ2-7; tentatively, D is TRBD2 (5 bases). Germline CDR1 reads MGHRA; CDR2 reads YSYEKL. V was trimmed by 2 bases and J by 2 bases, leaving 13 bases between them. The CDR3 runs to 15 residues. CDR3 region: CASSQKDGNPYEQYF. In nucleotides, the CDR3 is TGCGCCAGCAGCCAAAAGGACGGGAACCCCTACGAGCAGTACTTC.

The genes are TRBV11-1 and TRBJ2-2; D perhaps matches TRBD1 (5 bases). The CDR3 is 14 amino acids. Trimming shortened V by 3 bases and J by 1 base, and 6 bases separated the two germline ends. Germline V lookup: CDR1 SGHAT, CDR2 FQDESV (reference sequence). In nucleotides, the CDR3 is TGTGCCAGCAGCTTGGGGCAGAACACCGGGGAGCTGTTTTTT. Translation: CASSLGQNTGELFF.

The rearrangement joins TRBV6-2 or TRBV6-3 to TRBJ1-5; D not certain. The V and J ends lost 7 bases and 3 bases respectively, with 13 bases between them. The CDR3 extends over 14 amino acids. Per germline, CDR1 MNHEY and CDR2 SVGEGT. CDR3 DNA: TGTGCCAGCACCCCTGGGCTGTACAATCAGCCCCAGCATTTT. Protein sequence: CASTPGLYNQPQHF.

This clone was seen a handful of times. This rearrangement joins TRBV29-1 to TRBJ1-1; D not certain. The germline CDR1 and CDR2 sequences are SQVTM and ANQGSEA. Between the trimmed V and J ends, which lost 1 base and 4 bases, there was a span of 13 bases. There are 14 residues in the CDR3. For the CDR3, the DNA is TGCAGCGTTGAAGTCCCTCCGGCAGGCACTGAAGCTTTCTTT. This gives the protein CSVEVPPAGTEAFF.

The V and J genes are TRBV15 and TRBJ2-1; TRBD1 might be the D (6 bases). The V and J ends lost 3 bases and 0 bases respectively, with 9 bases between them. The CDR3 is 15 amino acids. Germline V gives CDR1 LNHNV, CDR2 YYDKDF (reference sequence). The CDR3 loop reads CATSSDRTSYNEQFF. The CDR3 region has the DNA TGTGCCACCAGCAGTGACAGGACCTCCTACAATGAGCAGTTCTTC.

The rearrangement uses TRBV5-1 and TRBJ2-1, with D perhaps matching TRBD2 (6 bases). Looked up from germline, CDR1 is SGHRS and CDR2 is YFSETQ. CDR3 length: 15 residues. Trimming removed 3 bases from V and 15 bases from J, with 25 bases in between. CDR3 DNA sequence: TGCGCCAGCAGCTCGACCGAAACGGGAGTCGTTATACTGTTCTTC. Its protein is CASSSTETGVVILFF. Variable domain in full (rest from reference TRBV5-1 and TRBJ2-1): KAGVTQTPRYLIKTRGQQVTLSCSPISGHRSVSWYQQTPGQGLQFLFEYFSETQRNKGNFPGRFSGRQFSNSRSEMNVSTLELGDSALYLCASSSTETGVVILFFGPGTRLTVL.

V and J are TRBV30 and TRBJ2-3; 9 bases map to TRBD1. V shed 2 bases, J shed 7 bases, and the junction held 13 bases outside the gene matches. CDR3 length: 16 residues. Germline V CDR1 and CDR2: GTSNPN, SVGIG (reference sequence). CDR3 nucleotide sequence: TGTGCCTGGAGTCACGGGACAGGGAGAGGCGGGAATACGCAGTATTTT. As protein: CAWSHGTGRGGNTQYF.

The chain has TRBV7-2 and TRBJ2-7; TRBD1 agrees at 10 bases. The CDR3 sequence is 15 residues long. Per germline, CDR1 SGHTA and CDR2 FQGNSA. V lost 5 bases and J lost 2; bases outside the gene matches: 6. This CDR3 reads CASSPGTGVPYEQYF. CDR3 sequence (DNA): TGTGCCAGCAGCCCGGGGACAGGGGTACCCTACGAGCAGTACTTC.

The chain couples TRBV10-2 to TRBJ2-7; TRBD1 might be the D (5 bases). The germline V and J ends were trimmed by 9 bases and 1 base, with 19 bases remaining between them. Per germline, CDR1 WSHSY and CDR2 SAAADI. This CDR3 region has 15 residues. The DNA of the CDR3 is TGCGCCAGTTACGACGACAGTCTGGGGTCCTACGAGCAGTACTTC. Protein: CASYDDSLGSYEQYF.